The T cell receptor (beta chain) under discussion was sequenced for a study of molecular identifiers for immune sequencing clone quantification. Study results and limitations: Highly expanded clone sizes could be underestimated through barcode sharing by identical TCR molecules. Jurkat TCR RNA that was spiked in from one cell was reportedly detectable among some 970,000 naive cells. Clones of above 20 RNA copies carried over 98% of effector molecules; in naive cells they carried under 1%.

It was with previously described methods and listed TCR primers that bulk TCR libraries were made. TCRdb independently ran MiXCR on the PCR reads; one entry per CDR3 protein. Among hundreds of thousands of distinct CDR3 sequences, about 23% were seen once, and the ten largest hold 0.65% to 0.75%. To note about this clonotype: As yet, its antigen is unknown.

This CDR3 comprises 14 residues. V dropped 7 bases and J dropped 2 bases, with 14 bases sitting between them. Germline V gene sequence: CDR1 SGHRS, CDR2 YFSETQ. The source material was naive CD8+ T cells from blood, with Jurkat cell RNA spiked in. Subset meaning: FACS-sorted CD8+CD4-CCR7+CD45RA+ naive T cells. The TCR was taken from a human donor in good health. Some libraries in this study had Jurkat cell RNA spiked in. The chain is built from TRBV5-1 and TRBJ2-3, with a weak D call TRBD2 (5 bases). This chain's CDR3 is CASDLRAHTDTQYF. The CDR3 DNA is TGCGCCAGCGACTTGCGGGCCCACACAGATACGCAGTATTTT.